This TCR beta chain was obtained from a study of T cell clonality in common variable immunodeficiency. Findings and limits, study-wide: Compared with controls, CVID subjects had fewer shared TCRbeta clones.

Assay used: immunoSEQ multiplex PCR; TCRdb lists only in-frame clones, some missing. The table lists about 34,000 clones, no singletons, with 2.5% to 3.5% in the top ten. This clone was counted many times. Its antigen is as yet unknown. The missing CDR3 end, 3 residues past where the read stops, is filled in from the germline J gene. Caucasian heritage predominated among both patients and controls. The germline V gene has CDR1 DFQATT and CDR2 SNEGSKA (reference sequence). This CDR3 contains 15 residues. Trimming took 6 bases from V and 1 from J; bases not matched to a gene: 7. The material sequenced was peripheral blood mononuclear cells. The receptor comes from a person between 18 and 69 years old in good health. The J gene is TRBJ2-1, the V gene TRBV20-1; 9 bases agree with TRBD2. The CDR3 reads CSAFLREGSYNEQFF. The sequenced CDR3 bases are TGCAGTGCCTTTTTGCGGGAGGGTTCCTACAATGAG.